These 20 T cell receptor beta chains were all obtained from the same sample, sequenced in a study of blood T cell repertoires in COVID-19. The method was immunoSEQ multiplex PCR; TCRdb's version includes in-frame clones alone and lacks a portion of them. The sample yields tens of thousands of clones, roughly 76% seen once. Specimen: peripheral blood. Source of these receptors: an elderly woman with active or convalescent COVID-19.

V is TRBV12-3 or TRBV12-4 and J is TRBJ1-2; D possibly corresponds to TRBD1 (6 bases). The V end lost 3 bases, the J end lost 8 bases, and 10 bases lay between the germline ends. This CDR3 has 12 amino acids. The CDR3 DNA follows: TGTGCCAGCAGTTTTGGGGGCTACGGCTACACCTTC. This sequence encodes CASSFGGYGYTF.

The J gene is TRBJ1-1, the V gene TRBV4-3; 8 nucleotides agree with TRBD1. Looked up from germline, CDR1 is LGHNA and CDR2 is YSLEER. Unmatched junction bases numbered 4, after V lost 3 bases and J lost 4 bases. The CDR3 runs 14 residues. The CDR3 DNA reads TGCGCCAGCAGCCAGGCGGACAGGGTCACTGAAGCTTTCTTT. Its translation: CASSQADRVTEAFF.

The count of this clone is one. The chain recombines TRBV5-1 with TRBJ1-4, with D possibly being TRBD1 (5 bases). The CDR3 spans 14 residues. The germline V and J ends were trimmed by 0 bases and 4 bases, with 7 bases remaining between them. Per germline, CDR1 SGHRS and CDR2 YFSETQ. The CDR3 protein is CASSLAGFNEKLFF. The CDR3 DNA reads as TGCGCCAGCAGCTTGGCAGGGTTTAATGAAAAACTGTTTTTT.

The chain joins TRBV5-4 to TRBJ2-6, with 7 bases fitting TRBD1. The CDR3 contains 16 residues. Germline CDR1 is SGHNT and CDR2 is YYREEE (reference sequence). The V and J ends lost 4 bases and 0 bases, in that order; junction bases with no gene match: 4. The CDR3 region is CASSRGQPSGANVLTF. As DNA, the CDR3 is TGTGCCAGCAGCCGGGGACAGCCCTCTGGGGCCAACGTCCTGACTTTC.

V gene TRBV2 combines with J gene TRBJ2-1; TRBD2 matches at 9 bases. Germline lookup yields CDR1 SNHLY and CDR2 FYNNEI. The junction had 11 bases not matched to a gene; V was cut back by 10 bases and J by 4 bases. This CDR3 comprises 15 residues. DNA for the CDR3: TGTGCCACCACTGCCGGGACTAGCAATTACAATGAGCAGTTCTTC. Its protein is CATTAGTSNYNEQFF. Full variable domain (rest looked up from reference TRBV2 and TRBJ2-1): EPEVTQTPSHQVTQMGQEVILRCVPISNHLYFYWYRQILGQKVEFLVSFYNNEISEKSEIFDDQFSVERPDGSNFTLKIRSTKLEDSAMYFCATTAGTSNYNEQFFGPGTRLTVL.

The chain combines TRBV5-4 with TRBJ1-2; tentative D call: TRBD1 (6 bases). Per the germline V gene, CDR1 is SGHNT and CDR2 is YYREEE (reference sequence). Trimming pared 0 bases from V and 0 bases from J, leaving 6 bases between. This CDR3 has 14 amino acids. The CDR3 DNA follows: TGTGCCAGCAGCTTGGGGACAGCTAACTATGGCTACACCTTC. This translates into CASSLGTANYGYTF. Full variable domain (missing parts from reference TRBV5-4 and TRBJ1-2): ETGVTQSPTHLIKTRGQQVTLRCSSQSGHNTVSWYQQALGQGPQFIFQYYREEENGRGNFPPRFSGLQFPNYSSELNVNALELDDSALYLCASSLGTANYGYTFGSGTRLTVV.

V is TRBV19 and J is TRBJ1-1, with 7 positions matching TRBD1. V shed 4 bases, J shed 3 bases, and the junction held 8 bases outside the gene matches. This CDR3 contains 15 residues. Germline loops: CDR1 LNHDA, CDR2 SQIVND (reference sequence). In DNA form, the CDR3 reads TGTGCCAGTAGTACCCATACAGGGGTGTACACTGAAGCTTTCTTT. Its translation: CASSTHTGVYTEAFF.

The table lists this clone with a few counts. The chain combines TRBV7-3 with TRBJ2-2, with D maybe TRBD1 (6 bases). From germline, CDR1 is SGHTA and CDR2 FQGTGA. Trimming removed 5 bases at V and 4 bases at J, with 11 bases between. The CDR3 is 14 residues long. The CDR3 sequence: CASSQQGFTGELFF. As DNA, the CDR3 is TGTGCCAGCAGCCAACAGGGATTCACCGGGGAGCTGTTTTTT.

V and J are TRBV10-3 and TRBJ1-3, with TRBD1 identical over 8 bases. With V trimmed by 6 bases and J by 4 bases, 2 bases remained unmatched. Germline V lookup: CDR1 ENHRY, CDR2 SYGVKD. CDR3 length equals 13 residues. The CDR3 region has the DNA TGTGCCATCAGGAGGGACAGGGGAAACACCATATATTTT. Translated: CAIRRDRGNTIYF.

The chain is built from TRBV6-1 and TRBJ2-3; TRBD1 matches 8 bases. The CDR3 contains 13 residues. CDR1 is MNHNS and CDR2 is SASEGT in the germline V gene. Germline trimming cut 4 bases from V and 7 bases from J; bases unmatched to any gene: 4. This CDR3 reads CASSATGENTQYF. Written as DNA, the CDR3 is TGTGCCAGCAGTGCGACAGGGGAAAATACGCAGTATTTT.

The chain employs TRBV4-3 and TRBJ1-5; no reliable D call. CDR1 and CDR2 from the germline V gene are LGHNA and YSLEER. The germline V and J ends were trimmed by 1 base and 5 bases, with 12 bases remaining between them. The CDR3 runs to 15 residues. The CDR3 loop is CASSQVRSYDQPQHF. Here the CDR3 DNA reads TGCGCCAGCAGCCAAGTGAGAAGCTATGATCAGCCCCAGCATTTT.

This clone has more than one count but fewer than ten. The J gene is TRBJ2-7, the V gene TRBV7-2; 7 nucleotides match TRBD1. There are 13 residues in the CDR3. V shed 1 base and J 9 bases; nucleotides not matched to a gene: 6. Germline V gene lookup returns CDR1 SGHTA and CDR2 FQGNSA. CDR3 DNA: TGTGCCAGCAGCTTAGGTACAGGGGTAAGGCAGTACTTC. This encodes CASSLGTGVRQYF.

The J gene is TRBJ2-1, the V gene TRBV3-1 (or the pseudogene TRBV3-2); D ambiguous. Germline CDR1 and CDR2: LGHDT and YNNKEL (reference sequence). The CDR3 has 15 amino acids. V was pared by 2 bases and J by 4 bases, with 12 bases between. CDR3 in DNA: TGTGCCAGCAGCCAATCGGAGTCCTTTTACAATGAGCAGTTCTTC. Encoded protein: CASSQSESFYNEQFF.

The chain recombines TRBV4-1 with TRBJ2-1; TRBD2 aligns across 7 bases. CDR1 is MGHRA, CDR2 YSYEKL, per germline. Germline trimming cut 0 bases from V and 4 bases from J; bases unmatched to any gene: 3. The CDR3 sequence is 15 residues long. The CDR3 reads CASSQELARYNEQFF. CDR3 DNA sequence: TGCGCCAGCAGCCAAGAACTAGCGCGGTACAATGAGCAGTTCTTC.

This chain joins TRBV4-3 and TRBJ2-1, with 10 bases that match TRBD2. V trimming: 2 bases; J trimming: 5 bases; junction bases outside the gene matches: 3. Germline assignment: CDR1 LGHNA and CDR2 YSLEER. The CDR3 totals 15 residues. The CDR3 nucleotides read TGCGCCAGCAGCCAAAGCGGGGGGGCTCACAATGAGCAGTTCTTC. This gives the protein CASSQSGGAHNEQFF.

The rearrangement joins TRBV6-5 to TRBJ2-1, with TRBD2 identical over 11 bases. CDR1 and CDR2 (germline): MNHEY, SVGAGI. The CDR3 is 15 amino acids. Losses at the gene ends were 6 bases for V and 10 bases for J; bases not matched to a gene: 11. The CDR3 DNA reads TGTGCCAGCAGCACTAGCGGGGGTCCTACAAGAGAGCAGTTCTTC. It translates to CASSTSGGPTREQFF.

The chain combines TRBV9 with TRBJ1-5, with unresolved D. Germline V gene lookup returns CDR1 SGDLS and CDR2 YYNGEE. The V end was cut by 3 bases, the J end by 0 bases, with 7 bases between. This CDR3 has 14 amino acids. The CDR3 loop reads CASSAGNSNQPQHF. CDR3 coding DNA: TGTGCCAGCAGCGCCGGTAATAGCAATCAGCCCCAGCATTTT.

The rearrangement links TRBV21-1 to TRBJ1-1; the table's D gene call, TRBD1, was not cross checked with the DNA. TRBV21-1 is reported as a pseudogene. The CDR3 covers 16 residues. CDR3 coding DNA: TGTGCCAGCAGCAAGGGCAGCCGACACCTGAACACTGAAGCTTTCTTT. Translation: CASSKGSRHLNTEAFF.

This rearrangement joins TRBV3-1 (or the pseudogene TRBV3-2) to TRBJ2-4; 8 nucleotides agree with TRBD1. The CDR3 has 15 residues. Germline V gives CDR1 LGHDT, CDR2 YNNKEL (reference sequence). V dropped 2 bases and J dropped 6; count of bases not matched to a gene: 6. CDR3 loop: CASSQLDRAGNIQYF. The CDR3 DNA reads TGTGCCAGCAGCCAACTGGACAGGGCAGGAAACATTCAGTACTTC.

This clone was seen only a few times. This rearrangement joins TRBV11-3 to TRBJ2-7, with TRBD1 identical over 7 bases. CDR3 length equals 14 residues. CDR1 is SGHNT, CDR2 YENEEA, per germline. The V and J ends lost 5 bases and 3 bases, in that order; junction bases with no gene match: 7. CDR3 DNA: TGTGCCAGCAGCCCACCGAGGGGGCACTACGAGCAGTACTTC. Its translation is CASSPPRGHYEQYF.